These 15 T cell receptor beta chains originate from one sample sequenced in a study of vaccination and CD4 T cells after COVID-19. Regarding time point: late sampling 161 to 241 days after vaccination in three convalescent patients. TCRdb ran MiXCR on the PCR reads and lists one entry per CDR3 protein. This table has some 40,000 distinct CDR3 sequences, 35% to 40% appearing once. This sample comprised CD4+ T cells from blood, obtained about 7 months after SARS-CoV-2 vaccination. The source of these receptors is a human donor who had recovered from COVID-19.

The chain combines TRBV7-9 with TRBJ2-2; D unclear. The CDR3 consists of 12 residues. The germline V gene has CDR1 SEHNR and CDR2 FQNEAQ (reference sequence). Trimming took 5 bases from V and 8 from J, leaving 9 bases between them. For the CDR3, the DNA is TGTGCCAGCAGCCCCCCGATTGGGGAGCTGTTTTTT. Its protein product is CASSPPIGELFF.

J is TRBJ2-1 and V is TRBV29-1, with D possibly being TRBD1 or TRBD2 (5 bases each). The CDR3 totals 12 residues. Deletions cut 4 bases from V and 4 bases from J, with 8 bases between. From germline, CDR1 is SQVTM and CDR2 ANQGSEA. CDR3 sequence reads: CSVAEGYNEQFF. CDR3 nucleotide sequence: TGCAGCGTTGCCGAGGGGTACAATGAGCAGTTCTTC.

This clonotype has more than one count but fewer than ten. The J gene is TRBJ2-5, the V gene TRBV25-1; D is perhaps TRBD2 (5 bases). The CDR3 has 13 amino acids. Germline CDR1 reads MGHDK; CDR2 reads SYGVNS. The germline V and J ends were trimmed by 2 bases and 2 bases, with 6 bases remaining between them. The CDR3 DNA reads as TGTGCCAGCAGTGAACCGGGACAAGAGACCCAGTACTTC. Translating it yields CASSEPGQETQYF.

The chain is built from TRBV6-1 and TRBJ2-4, with D uncertain. With 6 bases removed from V and 1 base from J, the gap between germline ends came to 10 bases. The CDR3 extends over 14 amino acids. From germline, CDR1 is MNHNS and CDR2 SASEGT. The chain's CDR3 is CASSSDNAKNIQYF. CDR3 coding DNA: TGTGCCAGCAGCTCAGACAACGCCAAAAACATTCAGTACTTC.

The chain has TRBV12-3 or TRBV12-4 and TRBJ1-1; D not resolved. CDR3 length equals 12 residues. Trimming removed 3 bases from V and 2 bases from J, with 4 bases in between. The CDR3 reads CASSFDNTEAFF. CDR3 nucleotide sequence: TGTGCCAGCAGTTTTGACAACACTGAAGCTTTCTTT.

The chain has TRBV7-8 and TRBJ1-3; D is undetermined. Germline V lookup: CDR1 SGHVS, CDR2 FQNEAQ. The CDR3 has 17 amino acids. The ends were cut back, 2 bases at V and 0 bases at J, with 14 bases in the middle. CDR3 region: CASSLWATASSGNTIYF. CDR3 DNA: TGTGCCAGCAGCTTATGGGCTACGGCCTCCTCTGGAAACACCATATATTTT.

The chain combines TRBV28 with TRBJ2-1; 10 bases line up with TRBD2. J was trimmed by 2 bases and V by 7 bases; bases with no gene match: 5. In germline, CDR1 is MDHEN, CDR2 SYDVKM. The length of the CDR3 is 15 residues. This CDR3 reads CASTPSGRAYNEQFF. DNA for the CDR3: TGTGCCAGCACCCCGAGCGGGAGGGCCTACAATGAGCAGTTCTTC.

By sample fraction, this clonotype is medium-sized. The rearrangement links TRBV7-9 to TRBJ1-5; 7 bases agree with TRBD1. Unmatched junction bases numbered 4, after V lost 5 bases and J lost 3 bases. Germline values: CDR1 SEHNR, CDR2 FQNEAQ (reference sequence). There are 14 residues in the CDR3. The CDR3 here is CASSRDSNNQPQHF. The CDR3 DNA follows: TGTGCCAGCAGCCGGGACAGCAACAATCAGCCCCAGCATTTT. Using reference TRBV7-9 and TRBJ1-5 for the parts outside the CDR3, the full variable domain is DTGVSQNPRHKITKRGQNVTFRCDPISEHNRLYWYRQTLGQGPEFLTYFQNEAQLEKSRLLSDRFSAERPKGSFSTLEIQRTEQGDSAMYLCASSRDSNNQPQHFGDGTRLSIL.

This clonotype was seen more than once but under ten times. This sequence joins TRBV20-1 and TRBJ2-1, with TRBD2 matching over 12 bases. Trimming removed 3 bases from V and 7 bases from J; junction bases left unmatched: 10. This CDR3 spans 16 amino acids. Germline CDR1 and CDR2: DFQATT and SNEGSKA (reference sequence). The CDR3 DNA is TGCAGTGCTAGCGACCACACTAGCGGGAGGCTAAATGAGCAGTTCTTC. Its translation: CSASDHTSGRLNEQFF.

V usage is TRBV20-1 and J usage is TRBJ2-7; D is possibly TRBD1 or TRBD2 (5 bases each). CDR3 length equals 12 residues. Germline lookup yields CDR1 DFQATT and CDR2 SNEGSKA (reference sequence). The CDR3 bases are TGCAGCGTCCAGGGACGGGCCTACGAGCAGTACTTC. Protein product: CSVQGRAYEQYF.

This clonotype was picked up one time. Mismatch with germline at one junction end may stem from a read error. V and J are TRBV2 and TRBJ1-6; D gene ambiguous. The length of the CDR3 is 12 residues. Per germline, CDR1 SNHLY and CDR2 FYNNEI. CDR3 region: CASGEEISPLHF. The CDR3 nucleotides read TGTGCCAGCGGTGAAGAGATCTCACCCCTCCACTTT.

CDR3: CASSRDGISYEQYF. In DNA, the CDR3 is TGTGCCAGCAGCCGTGACGGAATCTCCTACGAGCAGTACTTC. The chain employs TRBV7-6 and TRBJ2-7, with unresolved D. This CDR3 comprises 14 residues. Germline CDR1 is SGHVS and CDR2 is FNYEAQ. V was clipped by 5 bases and J by 0 bases, with 11 bases between them.

The chain joins TRBV5-1 to TRBJ1-2, with D perhaps TRBD1 (5 bases). V shed 1 base and J shed 2 bases, with 9 bases lying between them. The CDR3 covers 14 residues. CDR1 and CDR2 (germline): SGHRS, YFSETQ. The CDR3 is CASSLTGRNYGYTF. The CDR3 region has the DNA TGCGCCAGCAGCTTGACAGGTCGGAACTATGGCTACACCTTC.

The V call is TRBV15, the J call TRBJ2-7; 8 nucleotides match TRBD2. Per germline, CDR1 LNHNV and CDR2 YYDKDF (reference sequence). The CDR3 length is 16 residues. Trimming cost V 0 bases and J 6 bases; bases outside gene matches: 10. CDR3 bases: TGTGCCACCAGCAGAGATGAGGAGCGGGAGTACGGCGAGCAGTACTTC. It codes for CATSRDEEREYGEQYF.

The chain couples TRBV11-2 to TRBJ1-2, with D possibly matching TRBD1 (6 bases). Germline CDR1 is SGHAT and CDR2 is FQNNGV. This CDR3 spans 14 amino acids. V was pared by 2 bases and J by 0 bases, with 7 bases between. The CDR3 DNA follows: TGTGCCAGCAGCTTAAACAGGGCTAACTATGGCTACACCTTC. As protein: CASSLNRANYGYTF.